These T cell receptor beta chains were read from a single sample in a study of blood T cells in healthy people across ages. One entry per CDR3 protein, called by TCRdb with MiXCR from the 5' RACE reads. Of hundreds of thousands of distinct CDR3 sequences in the sample, about 28% were seen once. This sample also appeared in a second study, on T cells of mothers and their children.

Sample: blood. Receptor source: a boy aged 2 to 10 in good health. CDR3s include the opening cysteine and the closing phenylalanine or tryptophan. D genes are given only for firm matches. Expanded clones are given a class, and other clones once, few, many or no size at all.

clone size,D gene,J gene,V gene,CDR3 DNA,CDR3 protein
-,-,TRBJ1-2,TRBV6-6,TGTGCCAGCAGGCCGCAGGGCTATGGCTACACCTTC,CASRPQGYGYTF
-,TRBD2,TRBJ2-5,TRBV6-1,TGTGCCAGCACCATCTACGTAGCGGGAGTGATTAAGGAGACCCAGTACTTC,CASTIYVAGVIKETQYF
many,TRBD1,TRBJ2-1,TRBV10-2,TGCGCCGGTTCCAGGGGGCGGGACAATGAGCAGTTCTTC,CAGSRGRDNEQFF
-,-,TRBJ2-7,TRBV6-2/TRBV6-3,TGTGCCAGCCAGGGCGCAGGGGAGGACTACGAGCAGTACTTC,CASQGAGEDYEQYF
few,-,TRBJ2-5,TRBV7-7,TGTGCCAGCAGCTTAGCTTCGGGGCCTGGCGGGCAGACCCAGTACTTC,CASSLASGPGGQTQYF
-,-,TRBJ2-4,TRBV24-1,TGTGCCACTGGGTCCGGGACCCTGACCCTCAATAACATTCAGTACTTC,CATGSGTLTLNNIQYF
many,-,TRBJ1-1,TRBV2,TGTGCCAGCATCCTATTACGGGACTCCCTGGGAGGAGCTTTCTTT,CASILLRDSLGGAFF
-,-,TRBJ2-5,TRBV21-1,TGTGCCAGCAGCAAAGAGGACAGAGAAGAGACCCAGTACTTC,CASSKEDREETQYF
many,-,TRBJ2-5,TRBV5-1,TGCGCCAGCAGCCTCCGACAAGAGACCCAGTACTTC,CASSLRQETQYF
many,-,TRBJ1-6,TRBV6-4,TGTGCCAGAGCCTGGGACGGCGATAATTCACCCCTCCACTTT,CARAWDGDNSPLHF
-,TRBD2,TRBJ2-5,TRBV20-1,TGCAGTGCTAGAGCGGGAGGGCCGCAGTACTTC,CSARAGGPQYF
-,TRBD1,TRBJ2-5,TRBV2,TGTGCCAGCAGGGGGGACAGCCAAGAGTCCCAGTACTTC,CASRGDSQESQYF
few,TRBD1,TRBJ2-7,TRBV4-1,TGCGCCAGCAGTTCGCAGGGGACAGGGGACCACGAGCAGTACTTC,CASSSQGTGDHEQYF
few,-,TRBJ1-1,TRBV2,TGTGCCAGCAGTGAACGGCGCACTGAAGCTTTCTTT,CASSERRTEAFF
-,-,TRBJ2-2,TRBV6-2/TRBV6-3,TGTGCCAGCAGTTACGTCGGGGAGCTGTTTTTT,CASSYVGELFF
-,-,TRBJ2-1,TRBV5-1,TGCGCCAGCAGCTGGCCCACTAGTTCCTACAATGAGAAGTTCTTC,CASSWPTSSYNEKFF
-,-,TRBJ2-5,TRBV11-2,TGTGCCAGCAGCTTAGTGGCCAGGCCCCACCAAGAGACCCAGTACTTC,CASSLVARPHQETQYF
few,-,TRBJ1-1,TRBV12-3/TRBV12-4,TGTGCCAGCAGCCGTCTGGGTCATCGAGGCTCTGAAGCTTTCTTT,CASSRLGHRGSEAFF
-,TRBD1,TRBJ2-1,TRBV29-1,TGCAGCGTAACGACAGGGTTCCCCTACAATGAGCAGCTCTTC,CSVTTGFPYNEQLF
-,-,TRBJ2-1,TRBV7-2,TGTGCCAGCAGCCGGACCCAGGGAACATCCTACAATGAGCAGTTCTTC,CASSRTQGTSYNEQFF
few,-,TRBJ2-7,TRBV18,TGTGCCAGCTCACAAAGTTTCGCGGCGGTCGAGCAGTACTTC,CASSQSFAAVEQYF
-,-,TRBJ1-1,TRBV20-1,TGCAGTGCTAGGTTTGTAGGGGATACTGAAGCTTTCTTT,CSARFVGDTEAFF
many,-,TRBJ2-3,TRBV14,TGTGCCAGCAGCCAAAGACTTATCACACGGGGCACAGATACGCAGTATTTT,CASSQRLITRGTDTQYF
-,TRBD1,TRBJ1-4,TRBV29-1,TGCAGCGTGGAAACAGGGGAAGAAAAACTGTTTTTT,CSVETGEEKLFF
-,TRBD1,TRBJ2-7,TRBV20-1,TGCAGTGCTAGAGTCTTAGAAACAGGGGGGAATCCCTACGAGCAGTACTTC,CSARVLETGGNPYEQYF
-,TRBD2,TRBJ2-1,TRBV6-5,TGTGCCAGCGGATCTAGCGGGGGGTCCTACAATGAGCAGTTCTTC,CASGSSGGSYNEQFF
few,-,TRBJ1-2,TRBV12-3/TRBV12-4,TGTGCCAGCAGTTTGGACGTAGGGGGCTACACCTTC,CASSLDVGGYTF
few,TRBD2,TRBJ2-5,TRBV20-1,TGCAGTGCTGCCAGCGGGGACTACCAAGAGACCCAGTACTTC,CSAASGDYQETQYF
-,-,TRBJ2-1,TRBV7-6,TGTGCCAGCAGCTTAGTAAGTGTCCCTGACAATGAGCAGTTCTTC,CASSLVSVPDNEQFF
few,-,TRBJ1-5,TRBV7-8,TGTGCCAGCAGCTTAAGGTTTGTCGGGAGAAATCAGCCCCAGCATTTT,CASSLRFVGRNQPQHF
-,TRBD2,TRBJ2-5,TRBV20-1,TGCAGTGTTAGAAATAGCGGGGGGGGTCGAGAGACCCAGTACTTC,CSVRNSGGGRETQYF
few,-,TRBJ2-2,TRBV2,TGTGCCACCCAAGGGAGGAACACCGGGGAGCTGTTTTTT,CATQGRNTGELFF
-,TRBD2,TRBJ2-1,TRBV7-3,TGTGCCAGCAGCTTAACAGGGACTAGCCGCAATGAGCAGTTCTTC,CASSLTGTSRNEQFF
-,TRBD2,TRBJ2-6,TRBV5-1,TGCGCCAGCAGCTTGGCTCCTTCGGGGGGGATCTCTGGGGCCAACGTCCTGACTTTC,CASSLAPSGGISGANVLTF
few,-,TRBJ2-5,TRBV29-1,TGCAGCGTTGAAGGCGGTCTGGAGACCCAGTACTTC,CSVEGGLETQYF
once,-,TRBJ2-1,TRBV12-3/TRBV12-4,TGTGCCAGCAGTTTGAAGGGTGAGCAGTTCTTC,CASSLKGEQFF
-,TRBD2,TRBJ2-5,TRBV7-7,TGTGCTAGCGGCTTATCGGTCCATATAGCGGGGGACCAAGAGACCCAGTACTTC,CASGLSVHIAGDQETQYF